One and the same sample provided the 8 T cell receptor beta chains below, sequenced in a study of CXCR3-negative and CXCR3-positive naive CD8 T cells. Whole-study findings and limits: A higher hydrophobicity marked the TRB CDR3s of CXCR3-positive naive cells versus CXCR3-negative naive cells.

These TCRs' antigens remain unknown. UMI-labeled TRB cDNA libraries were prepared by 5' RACE. With the 5' RACE reads reprocessed, TCRdb shows one record per CDR3 protein and no DNA. This sample's clone table lists about 86,000 distinct CDR3 sequences. The sequenced material came from naive CXCR3+ CD8+ T cells from blood. Regarding subset: CD45RO-CCR7+CD27+CD95- naive CD8+ T cells expressing CXCR3 (TNR3+). These receptors came from a human donor in good health. Some clones in this sample may be carry-over from other donors' samples.

The J gene is TRBJ2-3, the V gene TRBV7-2; the D gene TCRdb calls, TRBD1, cannot be checked with no DNA. The CDR3 loop spans 15 amino acids. Germline-derived CDR1 and CDR2 are SGHTA and FQGNSA. The CDR3: CASSLWGGDPDTQYF.

This chain connects TRBV7-2 to TRBJ1-1; TCRdb gives TRBD1 as the D gene, but with no DNA this cannot be confirmed. The length of the CDR3 is 15 residues. Per germline, CDR1 SGHTA and CDR2 FQGNSA. CDR3 amino acids: CASSLNRGGDTEAFF.

V and J are TRBV27 and TRBJ2-5; TCRdb names TRBD1, which stays unverified in the absence of DNA. CDR3 size: 16 residues. From germline, CDR1 is MNHEY and CDR2 SMNVEV (reference sequence). The CDR3 sequence: CASSLGWGIYKETQYF.

This sequence joins TRBV29-1 and TRBJ1-1. CDR3 length: 11 amino acids. The germline V gene has CDR1 SQVTM and CDR2 ANQGSEA. CDR3 residues: CSVEAALEAFF. The whole variable domain, filled in from reference TRBV29-1 and TRBJ1-1, reads SAVISQKPSRDICQRGTSLTIQCQVDSQVTMMFWYRQQPGQSLTLIATANQGSEATYESGFVIDKFPISRPNLTFSTLTVSNMSPEDSSIYLCSVEAALEAFFGQGTRLTVV.

The V gene is TRBV13, the J gene TRBJ2-4; checking the TCRdb D call of TRBD1 is not possible without DNA. This CDR3 is built from 19 residues. Germline lookup yields CDR1 PRHDT and CDR2 FYEKMQ (reference sequence). The CDR3 spells CASSSTRGGRISAKNIQYF.

The chain has TRBV25-1 and TRBJ2-3; as DNA is missing, the TRBD2 call by TCRdb cannot be tested. The CDR3 is made up of 15 amino acids. CDR1 MGHDK and CDR2 SYGVNS come from the germline V gene. The CDR3 spells CASSQTSGITDTQYF.

CDR3 sequence: CSAPLSGTISTDTQYF. The V gene is TRBV20-1, the J gene TRBJ2-3; lacking DNA, the TRBD2 call made by TCRdb goes unchecked. Germline lookup yields CDR1 DFQATT and CDR2 SNEGSKA (reference sequence). The CDR3 has 16 amino acids.

CDR3 loop: CSAIRTGDYGYTF. The chain couples TRBV20-1 to TRBJ1-2; the TRBD1 assignment by TCRdb is unverifiable without DNA. The CDR3 has 13 residues. Germline V gives CDR1 DFQATT, CDR2 SNEGSKA (reference sequence).